Listed here are 17 T cell receptor beta chains from one sample, sequenced in a study of metastatic and nonmetastatic thyroid tumors. The entire patient cohort was treatment-naive prior to thyroid surgery. TCRdb re-called the PCR reads through MiXCR. Among roughly 34,000 clones listed, about a third were seen once. Specimen: tumor tissue. The receptors derive from a female donor with papillary thyroid cancer or a benign thyroid nodule (not recorded which). Some clones in this sample may be carry-over from other donors' samples.

There are a few counts of this clone. The J gene is TRBJ1-2, the V gene TRBV6-6; D gene ambiguous. With 0 bases removed from V and 5 bases from J, the gap between germline ends came to 7 bases. CDR1 MNHNY and CDR2 SVGAGI come from the germline V gene (reference sequence). The CDR3 spans 13 residues. As DNA, the CDR3 is TGTGCCAGCAGTTACTCTGGAGGGTATGGCTACACCTTC. This sequence encodes CASSYSGGYGYTF.

This clone showed up many times. The chain employs TRBV24-1 and TRBJ1-6; tentatively, D is TRBD1 (5 bases). CDR3 length equals 20 residues. The germline V gene has CDR1 KGHDR and CDR2 SFDVKD. V gave up 9 bases and J gave up 6 bases, with 32 bases separating them. Here the CDR3 reads CATWVTWIAEGTFFNSPLHF. CDR3 coding DNA: TGTGCCACCTGGGTTACTTGGATAGCGGAGGGGACGTTTTTTAATTCACCCCTCCACTTT.

This clone was seen only a few times. The V call is TRBV9, the J call TRBJ2-1; 7 bases fit TRBD2. This CDR3 is built from 16 residues. Germline V CDR1 and CDR2: SGDLS, YYNGEE. V shed 0 bases, J shed 0 bases, and the junction held 3 bases outside the gene matches. CDR3 nucleotides: TGTGCCAGCAGCGTAGGTCTAGCGGCCTCCTACAATGAGCAGTTCTTC. Translation gives CASSVGLAASYNEQFF.

V usage is TRBV11-2 and J usage is TRBJ2-3; weak D call: TRBD2 (6 bases). This CDR3 contains 15 residues. CDR1 SGHAT and CDR2 FQNNGV come from the germline V gene. V shed 4 bases and J shed 0 bases, with 11 bases lying between them. Here the CDR3 DNA reads TGTGCCAGCAGCTCGCAGGCGGGAAGCACAGATACGCAGTATTTT. This encodes CASSSQAGSTDTQYF. Looking up the rest from reference TRBV11-2 and TRBJ2-3 gives the full variable domain: EAGVAQSPRYKIIEKRQSVAFWCNPISGHATLYWYQQILGQGPKLLIQFQNNGVVDDSQLPKDRFSAERLKGVDSTLKIQPAKLEDSAVYLCASSSQAGSTDTQYFGPGTRLTVL.

The chain couples TRBV11-2 to TRBJ1-4, with D unclear. The CDR3 has 14 residues. Germline loops: CDR1 SGHAT, CDR2 FQNNGV. The V gene lost 4 bases and the J gene lost 10 bases, with 16 bases spanning the gap. The CDR3 DNA follows: TGTGCCAGCAGCTCTCCTGGGGTGGGAGGAAAACTGTTTTTT. This gives the protein CASSSPGVGGKLFF.

The chain combines TRBV4-1 with TRBJ2-1; 8 bases match TRBD2. The germline gives CDR1 MGHRA, CDR2 YSYEKL. This CDR3 spans 18 amino acids. With 0 bases clipped from V and 4 bases from J, the junction kept 11 bases outside the gene matches. CDR3 region: CASSQDLGLAGLYNEQFF. The CDR3, as DNA: TGCGCCAGCAGCCAAGATCTAGGCCTAGCGGGTTTATACAATGAGCAGTTCTTC.

J is TRBJ2-5 and V is TRBV20-1; D is ambiguous. The CDR3 is 15 residues long. Germline CDR1 and CDR2: DFQATT and SNEGSKA (reference sequence). The V end was cut by 0 bases, the J end by 1 base, with 12 bases between. The CDR3 DNA is TGCAGTGCTAGAGATGGTGGTTTGGGCCAAGAGACCCAGTACTTC. Its translation is CSARDGGLGQETQYF.

V and J are TRBV12-3 or TRBV12-4 and TRBJ2-4; possible D gene TRBD2, 6 bases. This CDR3 region has 14 residues. Trimming removed 8 bases from V and 6 bases from J, with 17 bases in between. The CDR3 coding sequence is TGTGCCAGCGGCGGGGCCTCAAGGGGAAACATTCAGTACTTC. This translates into CASGGASRGNIQYF.

This rearrangement joins TRBV11-1 to TRBJ2-2; D unresolved. CDR3 size: 13 residues. Between the trimmed V and J ends, which lost 3 bases and 6 bases, there was a span of 8 bases. Germline CDR1 and CDR2: SGHAT and FQDESV (reference sequence). The CDR3 reads CASSFGRAGELFF. In DNA, the CDR3 is TGTGCCAGCAGCTTCGGTCGTGCCGGGGAGCTGTTTTTT.

The chain employs TRBV20-1 and TRBJ1-5; TRBD1 might be the D (5 bases). The germline V gene encodes CDR1 DFQATT and CDR2 SNEGSKA (reference sequence). The V end was cut by 5 bases, the J end by 2 bases, with 13 bases between. This CDR3 spans 14 amino acids. This CDR3 reads CSARIGRGNQPQHF. The CDR3 coding sequence is TGCAGTGCTCGAATAGGCAGGGGCAATCAGCCCCAGCATTTT.

This clone was detected only a few times. The chain carries TRBV27 and TRBJ2-6; a weak D match, TRBD2 (6 bases). Deletions cut 5 bases from V and 0 bases from J, with 17 bases between. The germline CDR1 and CDR2 sequences are MNHEY and SMNVEV (reference sequence). The CDR3 runs 18 residues. This CDR3 reads CASSRSGVASSGANVLTF. CDR3 DNA sequence: TGTGCCAGCAGTCGTTCGGGGGTTGCGAGCTCTGGGGCCAACGTCCTGACTTTC.

This clone was detected a few times. The CDR3 DNA is TGTGCCAGTAGTACAGGTGGTAATCAGCCCCAGCATTTT. Its protein is CASSTGGNQPQHF. The chain combines TRBV19 with TRBJ1-5; D gene uncertain. The ends were cut back, 4 bases at V and 4 bases at J, with 8 bases in the middle. The CDR3 is 13 residues long. Germline assignment: CDR1 LNHDA and CDR2 SQIVND (reference sequence). The entire variable domain, with the rest obtained from reference TRBV19 and TRBJ1-5, is as follows: DGGITQSPKYLFRKEGQNVTLSCEQNLNHDAMYWYRQDPGQGLRLIYYSQIVNDFQKGDIAEGYSVSREKKESFPLTVTSAQKNPTAFYLCASSTGGNQPQHFGDGTRLSIL.

In this sample, this clone turned up many times. V usage is TRBV6-1 and J usage is TRBJ2-7; maybe TRBD1 (6 bases). The CDR3 totals 16 residues. The germline V gene encodes CDR1 MNHNS and CDR2 SASEGT. With 6 bases removed from V and 3 bases from J, the gap between germline ends came to 21 bases. The CDR3 region is CASSPFRTDLYYEQYF. The CDR3, as DNA: TGTGCCAGCAGCCCGTTTAGGACAGATCTTTACTACGAGCAGTACTTC.

This clone appeared a few times. The V gene is TRBV6-1, the J gene TRBJ1-2; D perhaps matches TRBD1 (6 bases). The CDR3 length is 14 residues. V shed 6 bases and J shed 7 bases, with 18 bases lying between them. Germline CDR1 and CDR2: MNHNS and SASEGT. CDR3 sequence reads: CASSPTGVSGGYTF. The CDR3 DNA follows: TGTGCCAGCAGCCCGACAGGTGTTTCGGGTGGCTACACCTTC.

This chain uses TRBV20-1 with TRBJ1-5; TRBD1 agrees at 9 bases. Germline V gives CDR1 DFQATT, CDR2 SNEGSKA (reference sequence). V gave up 4 bases and J gave up 7 bases; unmatched junction bases: 5. The CDR3 runs to 13 residues. CDR3 bases: TGCAGTGCTATGGGACAGGGCGGCCAGCCCCAGCATTTT. This sequence encodes CSAMGQGGQPQHF.

The sample holds one count of this clone. The chain couples TRBV7-2 to TRBJ1-3; possibly TRBD1 for D (5 bases). The CDR3 is made up of 13 amino acids. Trimming cost V 4 bases and J 4 bases, with 8 bases left between them. Germline CDR1 is SGHTA and CDR2 is FQGNSA. CDR3 nucleotides: TGTGCCAGCAGCTGGGACGGAGGAAACACCATATATTTT. It is translated as CASSWDGGNTIYF.

V and J are TRBV7-6 and TRBJ2-2; D unresolved. This CDR3 spans 15 amino acids. Germline V gene lookup returns CDR1 SGHVS and CDR2 FNYEAQ. The germline V and J ends were trimmed by 2 bases and 5 bases, with 12 bases remaining between them. The CDR3 reads CASSLQDGRTGELFF. In DNA form, the CDR3 reads TGTGCCAGCAGCTTACAGGACGGACGAACCGGGGAGCTGTTTTTT.